The 25 T cell receptor beta chains presented below share a single source sample, sequenced in a study of tumor-infiltrating lymphocytes in primary liver carcinoma. The authors made TCR beta cDNA from around 500 ng total RNA with a constant-region primer. A slightly modified ARM-PCR protocol with three nested multiplex PCR rounds produced these TCR beta libraries. TRBV1-TRBV30 forward and Cbeta reverse primers drove the first two roughly 10-cycle rounds. Using its own MiXCR run on the multiplex PCR reads, TCRdb lists one record per CDR3 protein. The data contain 150,000 to 200,000 distinct CDR3 sequences, over 80% of them seen just once; the ten biggest clones take up 15% to 20%. It was from about 21-30 mg of unsorted bulk tissue that RNA and DNA were co-extracted. The sequencing sample was made of tumor tissue from primary liver carcinoma. The source of these receptors is a man between 40 and 49 years old with primary liver carcinoma and hepatitis B virus infection.

The chain combines TRBV6-2 or TRBV6-3 with TRBJ2-7, with 10 bases identical to TRBD2. With 8 bases clipped from V and 0 bases from J, the junction kept 13 bases outside the gene matches. Germline loops: CDR1 MNHEY, CDR2 SVGEGT. The CDR3 runs 17 residues. The CDR3 DNA reads as TGTGCCAGCTGCAGCGGGAGGGAAGGAGATGTCTCCTACGAGCAGTACTTC. This codes for CASCSGREGDVSYEQYF.

The chain employs TRBV11-2 and TRBJ2-2; D ambiguous. The CDR3 is 16 amino acids. Per the germline V gene, CDR1 is SGHAT and CDR2 is FQNNGV. Trimming stripped 4 bases from V and 3 bases from J, with 15 bases between. In nucleotides, the CDR3 is TGTGCCAGCAGCTACCGCACTGTGGCGTACACCGGGGAGCTGTTTTTT. Protein: CASSYRTVAYTGELFF.

The chain employs TRBV7-9 and TRBJ2-7; tentative D call: TRBD2 (5 bases). The CDR3 is 15 residues long. V lost 1 base and J 6 bases, leaving 16 bases between the germline ends. CDR1 and CDR2 (germline): SEHNR, FQNEAQ (reference sequence). The CDR3 DNA sequence: TGTGCCAGCAGCTTAGACAGCGGCGGCGGCGTCGAGCAGTACTTC. It codes for CASSLDSGGGVEQYF.

The rearrangement links TRBV5-4 to TRBJ2-2, with 9 positions matching TRBD2. The germline V gene has CDR1 SGHNT and CDR2 YYREEE (reference sequence). J lost 2 bases, V lost 5 bases, and 10 bases had no gene match. The length of the CDR3 is 17 residues. Here the CDR3 reads CASSLQLAGNNTGELFF. Written as DNA, the CDR3 is TGTGCCAGCAGTTTGCAGCTAGCGGGAAATAACACCGGGGAGCTGTTTTTT. The full variable domain, its missing parts supplied by reference TRBV5-4 and TRBJ2-2, is ETGVTQSPTHLIKTRGQQVTLRCSSQSGHNTVSWYQQALGQGPQFIFQYYREEENGRGNFPPRFSGLQFPNYSSELNVNALELDDSALYLCASSLQLAGNNTGELFFGEGSRLTVL.

The chain recombines TRBV4-2 with TRBJ2-3; TRBD2 matches 12 bases. CDR3 length: 17 residues. V lost 4 bases, J lost 5 bases, and 10 bases stayed unmatched. Germline V gene sequence: CDR1 LGHNA, CDR2 YNFKEQ. The CDR3 coding sequence is TGTGCCAGCAGCCTCCCCCTAGCGGGGGGGCGCGAAGATACGCAGTATTTT. Its translation: CASSLPLAGGREDTQYF.

In regard to this clonotype: Relative to the germline gene, one junction end is altered; a read error may explain this. V gene TRBV4-2 combines with J gene TRBJ1-2, with no clear D. The germline V gene has CDR1 LGHNA and CDR2 YNFKEQ. The CDR3 totals 14 residues. The CDR3 bases are TGTGTCAGCAGCGCCCTTGACGGGATCTATGGCTACACCTTC. Translating it yields CVSSALDGIYGYTF.

On this clonotype itself: The junction does not match germline at one end; this may be a read error. The chain joins TRBV10-3 to TRBJ1-1, with a tentative D call TRBD1 (5 bases). Germline V lookup: CDR1 ENHRY, CDR2 SYGVKD. The CDR3 loop spans 12 amino acids. CDR3 sequence: CAIRDPNNEAFF. DNA of the CDR3: TGTGCCATAAGGGACCCGAACAATGAAGCTTTCTTT.

Remarks on this clonotype: At one of its ends the junction is not consistent with the germline gene, which may arise from a read error. The genes are TRBV6-2 or TRBV6-3 and TRBJ1-5; D may be TRBD1 (6 bases). The CDR3 has 20 residues. Germline CDR1 reads MNHEY; CDR2 reads SVGEGT. As DNA, the CDR3 is TGTCCCAGCAGTTACTCGGACTCTCGACAGGTTAAGATGTCCCGTCAGCCCCAGCATTTT. Encoded protein: CPSSYSDSRQVKMSRQPQHF.

In regard to this clonotype: Without the conserved terminal phenylalanine or tryptophan, this CDR3 likely stems from a read error. This chain links TRBV6-6 with TRBJ2-1; D remains unclear. V was trimmed by 4 bases and J by 12 bases, leaving 10 bases between them. CDR3 length: 11 amino acids. The germline CDR1 and CDR2 sequences are MNHNY and SVGAGI (reference sequence). The DNA of the CDR3 is TGTGCCAGCAGTTTAGAAGGGTGGCAGTTCATC. Amino acid sequence: CASSLEGWQFI.

On this clonotype: The conserved closing phenylalanine or tryptophan is absent in this CDR3, likely reflecting a read error. The genes are TRBV6-2 or TRBV6-3 and TRBJ1-5; D is uncertain. Germline V gene data show CDR1 as MNHEY and CDR2 as SVGEGT. The V end lost 4 bases, the J end lost 4 bases, and 11 bases lay between the germline ends. The CDR3 consists of 14 residues. The CDR3 loop reads CASSFPVLNQPQHL. The DNA for the CDR3 is TGTGCCAGCAGTTTCCCAGTTCTAAATCAGCCCCAGCATTTA.

The V call is TRBV4-1, the J call TRBJ1-2; D not resolved. Germline loops: CDR1 MGHRA, CDR2 YSYEKL. This CDR3 spans 15 amino acids. V gave up 4 bases and J gave up 10 bases, with 22 bases separating them. For the CDR3, the DNA is TGCGCCAGCAGCCTCGCGGGCCAGGTGAACGGTGTCTACACCTTC. Its translation: CASSLAGQVNGVYTF.

On this clonotype itself: At one boundary the junction diverges from the germline segment, which might be a read error. The gene calls are TRBV28 and TRBJ1-5; possible D gene TRBD1, 6 bases. This CDR3 is 13 amino acids long. Per germline, CDR1 MDHEN and CDR2 SYDVKM. The CDR3: CASRQGSDQSQHF. The CDR3 DNA sequence: TGTGCCAGCAGACAGGGTTCGGATCAGTCCCAGCATTTT.

In its sample, this clonotype was seen once. With a much larger clone just one base away, this may be a read error. V gene TRBV5-1 combines with J gene TRBJ2-1, with D perhaps TRBD2 (6 bases). The V end lost 4 bases, the J end lost 7 bases, and 21 bases lay between the germline ends. Germline V gene sequence: CDR1 SGHRS, CDR2 YFSETQ. This CDR3 contains 16 residues. The CDR3 DNA reads as TGCGCCAGCAGCACGCTCGGACTAACGGGAGCAAATGAGCAGTTCTTC. Translating it yields CASSTLGLTGANEQFF.

Notes on this clonotype: The missing conserved phenylalanine or tryptophan at the end of this CDR3 makes a read error likely. This rearrangement joins TRBV11-2 to TRBJ1-5, with D perhaps TRBD1 (6 bases). The J call is doubtful: the DNA matches TRBJ2-3 better. Per germline, CDR1 SGHAT and CDR2 FQNNGV. This CDR3 is built from 17 residues. The CDR3 nucleotides are TGTGCCAGCAGCCCAGTAGGGGTAACAGGGAGCAATCAGTCCCAGTATTCT. This codes for CASSPVGVTGSNQSQYS.

On this clonotype itself: Its ends do not fully match the called genes, so a read error is possible. The V gene is TRBV12-3 or TRBV12-4, the J gene TRBJ2-1; either TRBD1 or TRBD2 may fit D (5 bases each). The CDR3 is 16 residues long. CDR3 sequence reads: CASVSRGGLLLNEQFF. DNA for the CDR3: TGTGCCAGCGTCTCAAGGGGCGGGCTTTTACTTAATGAGCAATTCTTC.

This clonotype appeared many times. This rearrangement joins TRBV10-1 to TRBJ2-2; tentatively, D is TRBD1 or TRBD2 (5 bases each). V shed 8 bases and J shed 6 bases, with 16 bases lying between them. Germline assignment: CDR1 WNHNN and CDR2 SYGVQD (reference sequence). This CDR3 has 14 residues. The DNA for the CDR3 is TGCGCCAGCTCGGGGCTAGGCACCGCCGGGGAGCTGTTTTTT. Its protein product is CASSGLGTAGELFF.

To note about this clonotype: As the CDR3 is not closed by the conserved phenylalanine or tryptophan, this likely results from a read error. The chain couples TRBV11-1 to TRBJ2-4, with D perhaps matching TRBD2 (5 bases). V dropped 3 bases and J dropped 2 bases, with 17 bases sitting between them. Germline loops: CDR1 SGHAT, CDR2 FQDESV (reference sequence). The CDR3 loop spans 17 amino acids. The CDR3 region is CASSFPETKGTKNIQYL. CDR3 sequence (DNA): TGTGCCAGCAGCTTTCCCGAGACTAAAGGGACCAAAAACATTCAGTACCTC.

The chain employs TRBV12-3 or TRBV12-4 and TRBJ2-5, with D possibly TRBD2 on 5 matching bases. V was pared by 5 bases and J by 14 bases, with 24 bases between. The CDR3 runs to 14 residues. CDR3 coding DNA: TGTGCCAGCAGTCCCGCCGGGATTGAAGAGATCCAATACTTC. Protein sequence: CASSPAGIEEIQYF.

CDR3 sequence (DNA): TGCGCCAGCAGCCAACAAAGAACGGCGGAATCTGGAAACACCATATATTTT. Translation: CASSQQRTAESGNTIYF. The J gene is TRBJ1-3, the V gene TRBV4-1; D not resolved. Germline V gene data show CDR1 as MGHRA and CDR2 as YSYEKL. Between the trimmed V and J ends, which lost 2 bases and 1 base, there was a span of 15 bases. The CDR3 is 17 residues long.

This clonotype came up once. One end of the junction does not line up with germline, which may come from a read error. The V and J genes are TRBV6-6 and TRBJ2-3; 9 bases match TRBD2. From germline, CDR1 is MNHNY and CDR2 SVGAGI (reference sequence). This CDR3 has 15 residues. As DNA, the CDR3 is TGTGCCAACAGTTTGATTAGCGGGAGTGCAGATACGCAGTATTTT. Its translation: CANSLISGSADTQYF.

Remarks on this clonotype: One end of the junction fails to match germline, which may point to a read error. The rearrangement joins TRBV11-1 to TRBJ2-4; 12 positions agree with TRBD2. The CDR3 covers 17 residues. Germline V gene lookup returns CDR1 SGHAT and CDR2 FQDESV (reference sequence). The CDR3 protein is CASSFPRTSGTKNIHYF. The CDR3, as DNA: TGTGCCAGTAGCTTTCCCAGGACTAGCGGGACCAAAAACATTCACTATTTC.

In the case of this clonotype: At one boundary the junction diverges from the germline segment, which might be a read error. The chain joins TRBV7-9 to TRBJ1-5, with a tentative D call TRBD1 (6 bases). This CDR3 contains 16 residues. CDR1 SEHNR and CDR2 FQNEAQ come from the germline V gene (reference sequence). The CDR3 sequence: CASSPDIDRINQPQHF. DNA of the CDR3: TGTGCCAGCAGCCCTGACATCGACAGGATCAATCAGCCCCAGCATTTC.

This clonotype has more than one count but fewer than ten. The chain couples TRBV5-1 to TRBJ1-1, with D perhaps TRBD1 (6 bases). This CDR3 region has 15 residues. V dropped 1 base and J dropped 5 bases, with 15 bases sitting between them. The V gene's germline CDR1 is SGHRS and CDR2 YFSETQ. CDR3 residues: CASSLTGGARTEAFF. The CDR3 nucleotides read TGCGCCAGCAGCTTGACCGGGGGGGCAAGGACTGAAGCTTTCTTT. Combining the CDR3 with reference TRBV5-1 and TRBJ1-1 gives the whole variable domain KAGVTQTPRYLIKTRGQQVTLSCSPISGHRSVSWYQQTPGQGLQFLFEYFSETQRNKGNFPGRFSGRQFSNSRSEMNVSTLELGDSALYLCASSLTGGARTEAFFGQGTRLTVV.

Comment on this clonotype: Because the CDR3 is missing its conserved closing phenylalanine or tryptophan, this is likely a read error. This sequence joins TRBV29-1 and TRBJ2-2, with 8 bases that match TRBD1. The germline CDR1 and CDR2 sequences are SQVTM and ANQGSEA. The CDR3 is 14 amino acids. CDR3 region: CSVGTGPNTGKLFI. The DNA for the CDR3 is TGCAGCGTTGGGACAGGGCCAAACACCGGGAAGCTGTTTATT.

Comments on this clonotype: Its ends do not fully match the called genes, so a read error is possible. The chain links TRBV18 to TRBJ1-2; tentatively, D is TRBD1 (6 bases). Per the germline V gene, CDR1 is KGHSH and CDR2 is LQKENI. The CDR3 has 16 residues. CDR3 sequence reads: CASSPWNPGQPYGYIF. The CDR3 bases are TGTGCCAGCTCACCTTGGAACCCGGGACAACCTTATGGCTACATCTTC.